Reported below is one T cell receptor beta chain. The CDR3 covers 13 residues. CDR1 SGHTA and CDR2 FQGTGA come from the germline V gene. The V and J ends lost 3 bases and 4 bases respectively, with 9 bases between them. The data stem from a study of shared clonotypes between healthy human individuals. The method was immunoSEQ multiplex PCR; TCRdb's version includes in-frame clones alone and lacks a portion of them. The sample gives 950,000 to 1,300,000 clones, about 74% of which show up once; approximately 1.5% is in the top ten. Sequencing was done on a sample of memory CD4+ T cells sorted from blood. Documented subset: CD45RA-negative fraction. The sequence was obtained from a man between 18 and 29 years old in good health. The chain links TRBV7-3 to TRBJ1-1; D ambiguous. CDR3 sequence (DNA): TGTGCCAGCAGCTTTGGGAGGTTCACTGAAGCTTTCTTT. Protein sequence: CASSFGRFTEAFF.